The 27 T cell receptor beta chains below were found in one sample sequenced in a study of Tregs in tolerant kidney transplant recipients. TCRdb keeps only in-frame clones here, not all; method: immunoSEQ multiplex PCR. In the table there are 50,000 to 80,000 clones, around 98% of which are singletons. Sequences were derived from Tregs from blood, sampled before the transplant. All receptors derive from a human donor who received a combined kidney and bone marrow transplant.

V usage is TRBV7-2 and J usage is TRBJ2-3; D gene unclear. The CDR3 runs 15 residues. CDR1 and CDR2 from the germline V gene are SGHTA and FQGNSA. V lost 1 base, J lost 1 base, and 9 bases lay in between. The CDR3 region has the DNA TGTGCCAGCAGCTTAGGAGGTTTTGGCACAGATACGCAGTATTTT. Its protein is CASSLGGFGTDTQYF.

This clone is a singleton in its sample. The chain joins TRBV5-1 to TRBJ2-3, with TRBD1 matching 8 bases. The germline CDR1 and CDR2 sequences are SGHRS and YFSETQ. The trim removed 6 bases at V and 8 bases at J, leaving 5 bases unmatched. The CDR3 is 12 amino acids. The CDR3 coding sequence is TGCGCCAGCAAAGCCCAGGGGGCTACGCAGTATTTT. Translating gives CASKAQGATQYF.

V and J are TRBV11-3 and TRBJ2-3; TRBD1 might be the D (5 bases). V shed 5 bases and J shed 0 bases, with 12 bases lying between them. Per the germline V gene, CDR1 is SGHNT and CDR2 is YENEEA. This CDR3 is 15 amino acids long. CDR3 coding DNA: TGTGCCAGCAGCCAGTCCAGGGCGAGCACAGATACGCAGTATTTT. Translated: CASSQSRASTDTQYF. The full variable domain, its missing parts supplied by reference TRBV11-3 and TRBJ2-3, is EAGVVQSPRYKIIEKKQPVAFWCNPISGHNTLYWYLQNLGQGPELLIRYENEEAVDDSQLPKDRFSAERLKGVDSTLKIQPAELGDSAVYLCASSQSRASTDTQYFGPGTRLTVL.

This chain connects TRBV19 to TRBJ2-3, with D maybe TRBD2 (7 bases). The CDR3 spans 16 residues. The V end lost 5 bases, the J end lost 1 base, and 16 bases lay between the germline ends. Germline CDR1 and CDR2: LNHDA and SQIVND (reference sequence). CDR3 residues: CASSPLGGLRTDTQYF. CDR3 nucleotide sequence: TGTGCCAGTAGTCCGCTCGGGGGGCTCCGCACAGATACGCAGTATTTT.

The chain joins TRBV6-5 to TRBJ1-2; tentatively, D is TRBD1 (6 bases). The ends were cut back, 6 bases at V and 5 bases at J, with 13 bases in the middle. CDR3 size: 13 residues. The germline gives CDR1 MNHEY, CDR2 SVGAGI. The CDR3 here is CASRGTRTYGYTF. The CDR3 DNA reads TGTGCCAGCAGGGGGACACGGACTTATGGCTACACCTTC.

The rearrangement joins TRBV19 to TRBJ1-6; 7 nucleotides agree with TRBD1. CDR3 length equals 16 residues. Trimming removed 7 bases from V and 0 bases from J; junction bases left unmatched: 6. CDR1 and CDR2 from the germline V gene are LNHDA and SQIVND (reference sequence). The CDR3 DNA is TGTGCCAGTATGGGGACAGACTACTCCTATAATTCACCCCTCCACTTT. Translated, it gives CASMGTDYSYNSPLHF. The full variable domain, rest sourced from reference TRBV19 and TRBJ1-6, is DGGITQSPKYLFRKEGQNVTLSCEQNLNHDAMYWYRQDPGQGLRLIYYSQIVNDFQKGDIAEGYSVSREKKESFPLTVTSAQKNPTAFYLCASMGTDYSYNSPLHFGNGTRLTVT.

The chain couples TRBV5-1 to TRBJ1-2, with D possibly TRBD1 on 6 matching bases. The V gene lost 0 bases and the J gene lost 8 bases, with 17 bases spanning the gap. CDR1 is SGHRS and CDR2 is YFSETQ in the germline V gene. The CDR3 consists of 15 residues. The CDR3 reads CASSLELAGVLGYTF. The CDR3 DNA reads TGCGCCAGCAGCTTGGAACTCGCAGGGGTGCTCGGCTACACCTTC.

The chain employs TRBV5-1 and TRBJ2-3; 7 bases match TRBD2. The CDR3 consists of 15 residues. Germline-derived CDR1 and CDR2 are SGHRS and YFSETQ. With 0 bases clipped from V and 6 bases from J, the junction kept 7 bases outside the gene matches. The CDR3 nucleotides read TGCGCCAGCAGCTTGGGGGTGACTAGCTTGGATACGCAGTATTTT. This gives the protein CASSLGVTSLDTQYF.

V and J are TRBV18 and TRBJ2-5; 7 bases map to TRBD1. The V and J ends lost 2 bases and 5 bases, in that order; junction bases with no gene match: 5. The CDR3 length is 14 residues. Per the germline V gene, CDR1 is KGHSH and CDR2 is LQKENI. The CDR3 nucleotides read TGTGCCAGCTCACCATATAACAGGGGTGAGACCCAGTACTTC. Its translation is CASSPYNRGETQYF. The full variable domain, completed using reference TRBV18 and TRBJ2-5, is NAGVMQNPRHLVRRRGQEARLRCSPMKGHSHVYWYRQLPEEGLKFMVYLQKENIIDESGMPKERFSAEFPKEGPSILRIQQVVRGDSAAYFCASSPYNRGETQYFGPGTRLLVL.

The chain employs TRBV5-1 and TRBJ1-3, with 7 bases identical to TRBD1. Germline V gene data show CDR1 as SGHRS and CDR2 as YFSETQ. This CDR3 is built from 16 residues. The V and J ends lost 4 bases and 0 bases, in that order; junction bases with no gene match: 7. This CDR3 reads CASSHFGQDSGNTIYF. CDR3 coding DNA: TGCGCCAGCAGCCATTTCGGACAGGACTCTGGAAACACCATATATTTT. The complete variable domain, with remaining parts taken from reference TRBV5-1 and TRBJ1-3, reads KAGVTQTPRYLIKTRGQQVTLSCSPISGHRSVSWYQQTPGQGLQFLFEYFSETQRNKGNFPGRFSGRQFSNSRSEMNVSTLELGDSALYLCASSHFGQDSGNTIYFGEGSWLTVV.

The chain is built from TRBV30 and TRBJ1-2; the D gene is possibly TRBD1 (6 bases). The CDR3 totals 15 residues. Germline V lookup: CDR1 GTSNPN, CDR2 SVGIG (reference sequence). Trimming left V 4 bases short and J 5 bases short, with 20 bases between. CDR3 region: CAWTLLGAHYYGYTF. CDR3 DNA: TGTGCCTGGACGCTATTGGGGGCGCATTATTATGGCTACACCTTC.

This clone has just a few counts. The J gene is TRBJ2-1, the V gene TRBV7-8, with TRBD2 matching over 15 bases. The CDR3 contains 15 residues. V trimming: 5 bases; J trimming: 8 bases; junction bases outside the gene matches: 4. Per the germline V gene, CDR1 is SGHVS and CDR2 is FQNEAQ. As DNA, the CDR3 is TGTGCCAGCAGCCGGACTAGCGGGGGGGTCTATGAGCAGTTCTTC. It yields the protein CASSRTSGGVYEQFF.

J is TRBJ2-1 and V is TRBV6-1, with D uncertain. Trimming removed 7 bases at V and 8 bases at J, with 12 bases between. The CDR3 covers 12 residues. The V gene's germline CDR1 is MNHNS and CDR2 SASEGT. The DNA of the CDR3 is TGTGCCAGCACCCCTTCCGGTGATGAGCAGTTCTTC. The encoded protein is CASTPSGDEQFF.

V usage is TRBV5-1 and J usage is TRBJ2-1; no clear D. CDR1 and CDR2 from the germline V gene are SGHRS and YFSETQ. V dropped 0 bases and J dropped 6 bases, with 7 bases sitting between them. The CDR3 is 13 amino acids. CDR3 DNA sequence: TGCGCCAGCAGCTTGGCCAACGGCAATGAGCAGTTCTTC. This sequence encodes CASSLANGNEQFF.

The chain combines TRBV4-2 with TRBJ2-5; 8 bases fit TRBD2. Trimming at V came to 5 bases and at J to 2 bases, leaving 10 bases not matched to a gene. CDR1 is LGHNA and CDR2 is YNFKEQ in the germline V gene. This CDR3 contains 16 residues. The CDR3 bases are TGTGCCAGCAGCATCACGACTAGCGCGAATCAAGAGACCCAGTACTTC. Encoded protein: CASSITTSANQETQYF.

The chain links TRBV4-2 to TRBJ2-5; 10 positions match TRBD2. The CDR3 is 13 amino acids. V was pared by 11 bases and J by 5 bases, with 8 bases of the junction left unmatched. CDR1 and CDR2 (germline): LGHNA, YNFKEQ. In DNA form, the CDR3 reads TGTGCCTCCCGAGGTAGCGGGGGGGAGACCCAGTACTTC. As protein: CASRGSGGETQYF.

The chain links TRBV6-5 to TRBJ1-1, with D possibly being TRBD1 (5 bases). The V end lost 4 bases, the J end lost 10 bases, and 13 bases lay between the germline ends. Germline CDR1 reads MNHEY; CDR2 reads SVGAGI. The CDR3 sequence is 12 residues long. In nucleotides, the CDR3 is TGTGCCAGCAGTTTATTGGGGGGGTCAGCTTTCTTT. It codes for CASSLLGGSAFF.

This clone has a handful of counts. The chain recombines TRBV10-3 with TRBJ2-3; TRBD2 might be the D (5 bases). Trimming cost V 10 bases and J 0 bases, with 26 bases left between them. The CDR3 spans 18 residues. Germline values: CDR1 ENHRY, CDR2 SYGVKD. The CDR3: CATMGSRSGVPSTDTQYF. DNA of the CDR3: TGTGCCACTATGGGGTCCCGATCCGGGGTACCTAGCACAGATACGCAGTATTTT.

The chain links TRBV9 to TRBJ1-2; 7 bases agree with TRBD1. The CDR3 extends over 15 amino acids. The germline V gene has CDR1 SGDLS and CDR2 YYNGEE. With V trimmed by 0 bases and J by 6 bases, 8 bases remained unmatched. CDR3 region: CASSVGNRGYDGYTF. CDR3 DNA: TGTGCCAGCAGCGTAGGAAACAGGGGATACGATGGCTACACCTTC.

The chain has TRBV5-1 and TRBJ2-3, with 8 bases that match TRBD1. V was pared by 4 bases and J by 3 bases, with 4 bases of the junction left unmatched. CDR1 and CDR2 (germline): SGHRS, YFSETQ. CDR3 length: 14 amino acids. The CDR3 sequence is CASSTDRGTDTQYF. The CDR3 nucleotides read TGCGCCAGCAGCACCGACAGGGGTACAGATACGCAGTATTTT.

The chain has TRBV10-3 and TRBJ2-3; TRBD2 agrees at 8 bases. The junction had 8 bases not matched to a gene; V was cut back by 0 bases and J by 6 bases. This CDR3 has 16 residues. CDR1 is ENHRY and CDR2 is SYGVKD in the germline V gene. Here the CDR3 DNA reads TGTGCCATCAGTGAGTCATATGGCGGGGGGCAGGATACGCAGTATTTT. This encodes CAISESYGGGQDTQYF.

The chain links TRBV5-1 to TRBJ2-3, with 7 nucleotides matching TRBD1. V shed 4 bases and J 2 bases; nucleotides not matched to a gene: 7. The CDR3 has 15 residues. The germline V gene encodes CDR1 SGHRS and CDR2 YFSETQ. This chain's CDR3 is CASSPRQGVTDTQYF. CDR3 bases: TGCGCCAGCAGCCCCCGACAGGGAGTCACAGATACGCAGTATTTT.

V is TRBV19 and J is TRBJ1-5; tentatively, D is TRBD1 (6 bases). The V end lost 7 bases, the J end lost 6 bases, and 16 bases lay between the germline ends. Germline CDR1 and CDR2: LNHDA and SQIVND (reference sequence). The CDR3 extends over 14 amino acids. The CDR3 sequence: CASNLGHRFQPQHF. DNA of the CDR3: TGTGCCAGTAATCTGGGACATCGGTTTCAGCCCCAGCATTTT.

CDR3 sequence (DNA): TGCGCCAGCAGCAGTTCGACCGGAAACAGTATGATGTACGAGCAGTACTTC. Amino acids: CASSSSTGNSMMYEQYF. The chain has TRBV5-1 and TRBJ2-7, with D hard to call. CDR3 length equals 17 residues. In germline, CDR1 is SGHRS, CDR2 YFSETQ. V was pared by 4 bases and J by 4 bases, with 24 bases between.

V usage is TRBV5-1 and J usage is TRBJ2-1, with a possible D match to TRBD2 (5 bases). The V gene's germline CDR1 is SGHRS and CDR2 YFSETQ. The CDR3 sequence is 16 residues long. V shed 0 bases and J shed 7 bases, with 17 bases lying between them. The CDR3 here is CASSLVGSGMTNEQFF. The CDR3 DNA sequence: TGCGCCAGCAGCTTGGTGGGTTCGGGAATGACGAATGAGCAGTTCTTC.

The J gene is TRBJ2-1, the V gene TRBV5-1; TRBD2 aligns across 9 bases. V was clipped by 0 bases and J by 9 bases; unmatched bases: 13. The CDR3 extends over 17 amino acids. Germline V gene sequence: CDR1 SGHRS, CDR2 YFSETQ. CDR3 sequence reads: CASSLASGGGAAGEQFF. The CDR3 nucleotides are TGCGCCAGCAGCTTGGCCTCAGGCGGGGGGGCCGCGGGTGAGCAGTTCTTC.

This chain connects TRBV5-4 to TRBJ1-6; TRBD1 might be the D (6 bases). The CDR3 runs to 15 residues. With 0 bases removed from V and 9 bases from J, the gap between germline ends came to 13 bases. Germline loops: CDR1 SGHNT, CDR2 YYREEE (reference sequence). The CDR3 DNA sequence: TGTGCCAGCAGCTTGGGGGCAGGGGCGGTTTCACCCCTCCACTTT. Translated: CASSLGAGAVSPLHF.